These T cell receptor beta chains were read from a single sample in a study of T cells after yellow fever vaccination. TCRdb reanalysed the 5' RACE reads using MiXCR and keeps one entry per CDR3 protein. The sample consists of some 400,000 distinct CDR3 sequences, 18% of them appearing once. The sequencing used PBMCs, collected before the yellow fever booster vaccination. These receptors were taken from a man between 18 and 35 years old who received the YFV17D yellow fever vaccine. The CDR3 runs from the conserved cysteine through the conserved F or W. The D gene is left open where the match is weak. Not all rows give a size; the values are once, few, many and, for expanded clones, a class.

clone size,CDR3 length,J gene,V gene,D gene,CDR3 protein,CDR3 DNA
many,13,TRBJ1-3,TRBV29-1,NA,CSVVPEAGNTIYF,TGCAGCGTTGTGCCTGAGGCCGGAAACACCATATATTTT
NA,15,TRBJ1-4,TRBV4-3,NA,CASSQDPGEYEKLFF,TGCGCCAGCAGCCAAGATCCCGGGGAGTATGAAAAACTGTTTTTT
few,13,TRBJ1-6,TRBV6-5,NA,CASSGRVNSPLHF,TGTGCCAGCAGCGGCAGGGTAAATTCACCCCTCCACTTT
many,16,TRBJ1-1,TRBV20-1,TRBD1,CSASETPGTGWMRAFF,TGCAGTGCTAGCGAAACCCCTGGGACAGGGTGGATGCGAGCTTTCTTT
few,16,TRBJ2-3,TRBV10-2,NA,CASSESSWVWADTQYF,TGCGCCAGCAGTGAGTCGAGTTGGGTCTGGGCAGATACGCAGTATTTT
few,14,TRBJ1-1,TRBV9,NA,CASSVRWTDTEAFF,TGTGCCAGCAGCGTGAGATGGACAGACACTGAAGCTTTCTTT
few,15,TRBJ2-5,TRBV7-2,TRBD1,CASSTGTGGVETQYF,TGTGCCAGCAGCACTGGGACAGGGGGCGTCGAGACCCAGTACTTC
few,16,TRBJ2-2,TRBV7-2,TRBD1,CASSYRGLSNTGELFF,TGTGCCAGCAGCTACAGGGGGCTATCGAACACCGGGGAGCTGTTTTTT
NA,15,TRBJ1-1,TRBV6-5,NA,CASSYGAGGNTEAFF,TGTGCCAGCAGTTACGGGGCCGGGGGGAACACTGAAGCTTTCTTT
NA,14,TRBJ2-5,TRBV6-5,NA,CASSYSNGVGTQYF,TGTGCCAGCAGTTACTCTAATGGGGTTGGAACCCAGTACTTC
few,12,TRBJ1-2,TRBV7-2,NA,CASSRTEFGYTF,TGTGCCAGCAGCCGGACGGAGTTTGGCTACACCTTC
NA,15,TRBJ1-4,TRBV7-9,NA,CASSFSGSTNEKLFF,TGTGCCAGCAGCTTTAGTGGTTCTACTAATGAAAAACTGTTTTTT
few,16,TRBJ2-3,TRBV6-1,NA,CASSATGGPYTDTQYF,TGTGCCAGCAGTGCCACCGGGGGGCCTTACACAGATACGCAGTATTTT
NA,13,TRBJ1-2,TRBV7-9,NA,CASSWSGRDGYTF,TGTGCCAGCAGCTGGAGTGGTCGGGATGGCTACACCTTC
NA,12,TRBJ2-5,TRBV6-6,NA,CASSPIPETQYF,TGTGCCAGCAGCCCCATCCCGGAGACCCAGTACTTC
few,14,TRBJ1-2,TRBV20-1,NA,CSARDGRGGTGYTF,TGCAGTGCTAGAGATGGAAGGGGAGGGACGGGCTACACCTTC
once,16,TRBJ1-1,TRBV7-3,NA,CASSLAPGPAISEAFF,TGTGCCAGCAGCTTAGCCCCGGGGCCGGCTATATCTGAAGCTTTCTTT
few,17,TRBJ2-1,TRBV5-1,TRBD2,CASSVTTGTRAYNEQFF,TGCGCCAGCAGCGTAACGACCGGGACTAGGGCCTACAATGAGCAGTTCTTC
NA,17,TRBJ2-3,TRBV5-1,NA,CASSSRPTGASTDTQYF,TGCGCCAGCAGCTCCCGGCCCACCGGGGCCAGCACAGATACGCAGTATTTT
NA,16,TRBJ2-7,TRBV5-1,NA,CASSREAFSSTYEQYF,TGCGCCAGCAGCAGGGAAGCTTTCAGTTCAACGTACGAGCAGTACTTC
few,14,TRBJ1-1,TRBV20-1,NA,CSAREQGPNTEAFF,TGCAGTGCTAGAGAACAGGGACCGAACACTGAAGCTTTCTTT
many,15,TRBJ2-1,TRBV10-3,NA,CAISERSGSYNEQFF,TGTGCCATCAGTGAGAGATCCGGGAGTTACAATGAGCAGTTCTTC
NA,13,TRBJ2-5,TRBV12-3/TRBV12-4,NA,CASSLDGRETQYF,TGTGCCAGCAGTTTGGATGGAAGGGAGACCCAGTACTTC
NA,13,TRBJ1-1,TRBV12-3/TRBV12-4,NA,CASSSMGTTEAFF,TGTGCCAGCAGTTCGATGGGGACCACTGAAGCTTTCTTT
few,11,TRBJ1-1,TRBV12-3/TRBV12-4,NA,CASSRAFEAFF,TGTGCCAGCAGCCGGGCCTTTGAGGCTTTCTTT
NA,11,TRBJ1-1,TRBV12-3/TRBV12-4,NA,CASSLSAKAFF,TGTGCCAGCAGTTTGAGCGCTAAGGCTTTCTTT
NA,14,TRBJ2-5,TRBV14,TRBD1,CASSRDRGVETQYF,TGTGCCAGCAGCCGTGACAGGGGGGTGGAGACCCAGTACTTC
few,13,TRBJ1-1,TRBV6-5,NA,CASSRDPRTEAFF,TGTGCCAGCAGCAGGGACCCCCGGACTGAAGCTTTCTTT
once,13,TRBJ1-5,TRBV20-1,NA,CSGSGGSNQPQHF,TGCAGTGGATCCGGGGGGAGCAATCAGCCCCAGCATTTT
NA,14,TRBJ2-1,TRBV20-1,TRBD2,CSARQATSGGRRFF,TGCAGTGCTAGACAAGCGACTAGCGGGGGCCGCCGGTTCTTC
NA,15,TRBJ1-6,TRBV12-3/TRBV12-4,NA,CASSYAGSRGAPLHF,TGTGCCAGCAGTTATGCCGGCTCCCGTGGGGCGCCCCTCCACTTT
few,16,TRBJ2-1,TRBV5-1,NA,CASSLGGVMPIDEQFF,TGCGCCAGCAGCTTAGGGGGGGTTATGCCTATCGATGAGCAGTTCTTC
few,12,TRBJ2-5,TRBV6-5,NA,CASSYRQETQYF,TGTGCCAGCAGTTACCGTCAAGAGACCCAGTACTTC
few,13,TRBJ2-6,TRBV14,NA,CAVGIAGANVLTF,TGTGCGGTCGGTATAGCTGGGGCCAACGTCCTGACTTTC
few,18,TRBJ2-5,TRBV20-1,NA,CSARGGGRGSGYQETQYF,TGCAGTGCTAGAGGGGGGGGGCGAGGGTCTGGGTACCAAGAGACCCAGTACTTC
NA,13,TRBJ1-4,TRBV20-1,NA,CSAKTGYHEKLFF,TGCAGTGCCAAAACGGGGTACCACGAAAAACTGTTTTTT
many,14,TRBJ2-7,TRBV7-2,TRBD1,CASSLGQGDYEQYF,TGTGCCAGCAGCTTAGGACAGGGAGACTACGAGCAGTACTTC
few,17,TRBJ2-7,TRBV14,TRBD1,CASSQLMTGTGDYEQYF,TGTGCCAGCAGCCAATTAATGACCGGGACAGGGGACTACGAGCAGTACTTC
NA,17,TRBJ2-3,TRBV7-9,NA,CASSPTPTDTSTDTQYF,TGTGCCAGCAGTCCTACACCGACGGATACTAGCACAGATACGCAGTATTTT
many,15,TRBJ1-2,TRBV9,NA,CASSVSPQAYYGYTF,TGTGCCAGCAGCGTAAGCCCACAGGCGTATTATGGCTACACCTTC
few,11,TRBJ2-5,TRBV12-3/TRBV12-4,NA,CASTGPGTQYF,TGTGCCAGCACCGGACCCGGGACCCAGTACTTC
few,16,TRBJ1-2,TRBV4-1,NA,CASSQASLGTGHGYTF,TGCGCCAGCAGCCAAGCAAGCCTTGGAACAGGGCATGGCTACACCTTC
few,13,TRBJ2-7,TRBV27,NA,CASSFGGNYEQYF,TGTGCCAGCAGTTTTGGGGGAAACTACGAGCAGTACTTC
few,13,TRBJ2-7,TRBV20-1,TRBD2,CSARPGLPNEQYF,TGCAGTGCTAGACCGGGACTACCTAACGAGCAGTACTTC
NA,12,TRBJ2-5,TRBV10-3,NA,CAISERLETQYF,TGTGCCATCAGTGAGCGGCTGGAGACCCAGTACTTC
NA,13,TRBJ1-1,TRBV12-3/TRBV12-4,NA,CASSSTGRREAFF,TGTGCCAGCAGTTCCACAGGGAGACGTGAAGCTTTCTTT
NA,11,TRBJ2-1,TRBV10-2,NA,CASRLDKEQFF,TGCGCCAGCAGATTAGACAAAGAGCAGTTCTTC
few,15,TRBJ1-3,TRBV27,NA,CASSLRGLSGNTIYF,TGTGCCAGCAGTTTACGGGGACTCTCTGGAAACACCATATATTTT
many,16,TRBJ2-3,TRBV5-6,NA,CASSLARGGGTDTQYF,TGTGCCAGCAGCTTGGCGAGGGGAGGCGGCACAGATACGCAGTATTTT
once,17,TRBJ1-2,TRBV20-1,NA,CSARDRGKGGTFYGYTF,TGCAGTGCTAGAGATAGGGGCAAGGGGGGTACTTTCTATGGCTACACCTTC
NA,15,TRBJ1-1,TRBV3-1,TRBD1,CASSHSTGRHTEAFF,TGTGCCAGCAGCCACTCGACAGGGAGACACACTGAAGCTTTCTTT
many,11,TRBJ1-1,TRBV7-2,NA,CASSRQTEAFF,TGTGCCAGCAGCCGCCAAACTGAAGCTTTCTTT
few,16,TRBJ2-1,TRBV9,NA,CASSARRIAEYNEQFF,TGTGCCAGCAGCGCGAGGAGGATAGCGGAGTACAATGAGCAGTTCTTC
few,14,TRBJ1-2,TRBV6-5,NA,CASSYEGQRTGYTF,TGTGCCAGCAGTTACGAGGGGCAGAGGACTGGCTACACCTTC
NA,15,TRBJ1-2,TRBV10-3,TRBD1,CAISESTGLVYGYTF,TGTGCCATCAGTGAGTCGACAGGGTTGGTCTATGGCTACACCTTC